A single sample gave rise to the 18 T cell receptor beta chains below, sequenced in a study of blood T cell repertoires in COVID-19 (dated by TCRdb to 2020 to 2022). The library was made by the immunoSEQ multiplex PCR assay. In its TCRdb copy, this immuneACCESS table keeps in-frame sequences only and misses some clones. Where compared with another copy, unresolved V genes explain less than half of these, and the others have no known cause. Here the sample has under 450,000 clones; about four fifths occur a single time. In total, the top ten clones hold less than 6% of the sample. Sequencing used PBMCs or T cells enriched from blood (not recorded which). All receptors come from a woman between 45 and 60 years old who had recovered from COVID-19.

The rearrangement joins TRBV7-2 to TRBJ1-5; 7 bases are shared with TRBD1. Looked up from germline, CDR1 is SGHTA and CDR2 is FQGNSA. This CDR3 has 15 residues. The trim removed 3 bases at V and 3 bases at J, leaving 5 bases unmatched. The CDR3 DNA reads TGTGCCAGCAGCTTCAGGGGGACAGACAATCAGCCCCAGCATTTT. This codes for CASSFRGTDNQPQHF.

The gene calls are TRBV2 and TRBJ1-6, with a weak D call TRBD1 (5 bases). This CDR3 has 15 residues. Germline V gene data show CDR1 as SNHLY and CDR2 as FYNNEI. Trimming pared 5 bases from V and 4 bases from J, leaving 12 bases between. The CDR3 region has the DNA TGTGCCAGCAGTCAGGGCAGGGCATATAATTCACCCCTCCACTTT. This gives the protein CASSQGRAYNSPLHF. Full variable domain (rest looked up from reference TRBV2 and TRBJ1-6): EPEVTQTPSHQVTQMGQEVILRCVPISNHLYFYWYRQILGQKVEFLVSFYNNEISEKSEIFDDQFSVERPDGSNFTLKIRSTKLEDSAMYFCASSQGRAYNSPLHFGNGTRLTVT.

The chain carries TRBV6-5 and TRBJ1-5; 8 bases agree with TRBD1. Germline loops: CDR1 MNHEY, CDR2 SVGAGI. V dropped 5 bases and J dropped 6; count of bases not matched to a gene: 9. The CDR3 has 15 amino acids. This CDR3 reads CASSHRQGKAQPQHF. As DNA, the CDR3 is TGTGCCAGCAGTCACCGACAGGGGAAGGCTCAGCCCCAGCATTTT.

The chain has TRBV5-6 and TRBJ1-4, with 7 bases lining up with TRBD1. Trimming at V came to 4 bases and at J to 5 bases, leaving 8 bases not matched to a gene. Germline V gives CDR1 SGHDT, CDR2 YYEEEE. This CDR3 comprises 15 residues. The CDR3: CASSPQGRENEKLFF. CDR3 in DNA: TGTGCCAGCAGCCCACAGGGGCGCGAAAATGAAAAACTGTTTTTT.

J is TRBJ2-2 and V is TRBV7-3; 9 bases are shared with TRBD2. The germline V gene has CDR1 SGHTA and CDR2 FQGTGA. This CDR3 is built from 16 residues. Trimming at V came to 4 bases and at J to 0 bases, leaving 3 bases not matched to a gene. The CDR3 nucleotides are TGTGCCAGCAGCTACCTAGCGGGATCGAACACCGGGGAGCTGTTTTTT. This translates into CASSYLAGSNTGELFF.

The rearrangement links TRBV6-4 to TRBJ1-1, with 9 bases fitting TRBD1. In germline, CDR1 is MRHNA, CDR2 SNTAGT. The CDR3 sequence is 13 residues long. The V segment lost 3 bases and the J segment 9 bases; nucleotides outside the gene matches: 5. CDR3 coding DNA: TGTGCCAGCAGTGAAGGGACAGGGCTTAAAGCTTTCTTT. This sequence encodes CASSEGTGLKAFF.

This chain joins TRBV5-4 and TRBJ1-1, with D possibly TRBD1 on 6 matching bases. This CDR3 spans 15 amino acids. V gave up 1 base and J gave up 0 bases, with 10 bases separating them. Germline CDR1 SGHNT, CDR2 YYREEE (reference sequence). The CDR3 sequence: CASSLQGSVNTEAFF. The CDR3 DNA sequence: TGTGCCAGCAGCTTGCAGGGGAGCGTGAACACTGAAGCTTTCTTT.

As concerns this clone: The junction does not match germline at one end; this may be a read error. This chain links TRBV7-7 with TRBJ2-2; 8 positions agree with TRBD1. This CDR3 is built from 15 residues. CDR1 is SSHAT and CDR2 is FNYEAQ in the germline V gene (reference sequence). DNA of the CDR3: TGTGCTAGCAGCCCAGGACAGGGGAACACCGGGGAGCTGTTTTTT. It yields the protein CASSPGQGNTGELFF.

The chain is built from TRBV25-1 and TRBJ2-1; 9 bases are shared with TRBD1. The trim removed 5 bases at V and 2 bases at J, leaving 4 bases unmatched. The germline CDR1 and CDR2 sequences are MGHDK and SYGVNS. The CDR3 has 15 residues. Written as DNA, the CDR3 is TGTGCCAGCAGTCCGGGACAGGGCGCCTACAATGAGCAGTTCTTC. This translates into CASSPGQGAYNEQFF.

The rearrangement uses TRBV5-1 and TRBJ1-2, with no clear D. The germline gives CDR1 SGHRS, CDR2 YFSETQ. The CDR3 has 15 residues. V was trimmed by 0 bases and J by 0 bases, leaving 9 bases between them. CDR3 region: CASSLDSIPNYGYTF. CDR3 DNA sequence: TGCGCCAGCAGCTTGGACTCTATACCTAACTATGGCTACACCTTC.

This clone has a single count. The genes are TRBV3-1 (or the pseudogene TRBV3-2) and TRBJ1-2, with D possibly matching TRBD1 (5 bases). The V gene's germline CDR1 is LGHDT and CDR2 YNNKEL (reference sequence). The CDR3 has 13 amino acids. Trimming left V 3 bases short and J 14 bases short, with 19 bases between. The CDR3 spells CASSQGHWEGFTF. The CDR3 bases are TGTGCCAGCAGCCAGGGTCACTGGGAGGGGTTTACCTTC.

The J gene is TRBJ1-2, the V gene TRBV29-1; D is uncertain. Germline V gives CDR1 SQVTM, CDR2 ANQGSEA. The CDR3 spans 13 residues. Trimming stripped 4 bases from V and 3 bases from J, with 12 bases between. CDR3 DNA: TGCAGCGTTGTTGGGCCGCCGGACTATGGCTACACCTTC. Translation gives CSVVGPPDYGYTF.

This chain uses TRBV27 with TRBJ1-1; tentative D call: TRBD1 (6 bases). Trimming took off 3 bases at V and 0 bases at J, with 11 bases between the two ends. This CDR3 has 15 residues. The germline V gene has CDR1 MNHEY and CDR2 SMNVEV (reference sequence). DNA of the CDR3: TGTGCCAGCAGTTTTAATTCAGGGGTGAACACTGAAGCTTTCTTT. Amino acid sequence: CASSFNSGVNTEAFF.

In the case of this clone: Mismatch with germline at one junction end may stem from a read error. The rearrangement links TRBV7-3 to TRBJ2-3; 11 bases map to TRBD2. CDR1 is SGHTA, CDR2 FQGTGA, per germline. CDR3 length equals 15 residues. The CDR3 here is CASNLAGGSTDTQYF. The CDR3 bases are TGTGCCAGCAACTTAGCGGGAGGGAGCACAGATACGCAGTATTTT.

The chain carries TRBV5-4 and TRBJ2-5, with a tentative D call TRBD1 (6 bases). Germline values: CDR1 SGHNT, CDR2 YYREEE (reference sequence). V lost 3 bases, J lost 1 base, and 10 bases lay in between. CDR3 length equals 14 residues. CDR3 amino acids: CASSSGTLQETQYF. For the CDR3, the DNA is TGTGCCAGCAGCTCCGGGACACTCCAAGAGACCCAGTACTTC.

DNA of the CDR3: TGCGCCAGCAGCTTGACCGGGACAGCCGCTCAAGAGACCCAGTACTTC. This sequence encodes CASSLTGTAAQETQYF. This chain links TRBV5-1 with TRBJ2-5, with 7 bases that match TRBD1. The length of the CDR3 is 16 residues. CDR1 and CDR2 (germline): SGHRS, YFSETQ. V shed 1 base, J shed 2 bases, and the junction held 8 bases outside the gene matches.

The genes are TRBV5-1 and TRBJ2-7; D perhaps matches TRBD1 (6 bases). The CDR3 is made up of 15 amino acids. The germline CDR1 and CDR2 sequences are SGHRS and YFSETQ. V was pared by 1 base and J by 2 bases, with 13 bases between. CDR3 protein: CASSLLTGPTYEQYF. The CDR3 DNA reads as TGCGCCAGCAGCTTGTTAACAGGGCCCACCTACGAGCAGTACTTC.

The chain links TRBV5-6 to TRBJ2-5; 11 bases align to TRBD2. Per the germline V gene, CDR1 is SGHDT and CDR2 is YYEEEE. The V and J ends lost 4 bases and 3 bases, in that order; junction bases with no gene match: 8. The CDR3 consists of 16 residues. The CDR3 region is CASSLSSGGYKETQYF. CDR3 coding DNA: TGTGCCAGCAGCCTCTCTAGCGGGGGGTACAAAGAGACCCAGTACTTC. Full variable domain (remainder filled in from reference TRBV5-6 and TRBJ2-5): DAGVTQSPTHLIKTRGQQVTLRCSPKSGHDTVSWYQQALGQGPQFIFQYYEEEERQRGNFPDRFSGHQFPNYSSELNVNALLLGDSALYLCASSLSSGGYKETQYFGPGTRLLVL.